This entry concerns a single T cell receptor beta chain. Its cognate antigen is unknown. The sample is drawn from a study of naive and memory T cell subsets. General study results and limits: A few larger clonotypes appeared in naive repertoires, especially CD8, possibly memory cells re-expressing CD45RA.

The beta constant-region primer was an equimolar mix of two oligonucleotides covering TRBC1 and TRBC2. Nested alpha and beta constant-region primers with the SP2 primer drove four PCR rounds on ligated cDNA. Each CDR3 protein is one row after TCRdb ran MiXCR on the UMI-ligation and nested PCR reads. Here the sample spans 150,000 or so distinct CDR3 sequences, approximately 22% being singletons. There are 15 residues in the CDR3. CDR1 is MDHEN, CDR2 SYDVKM, per germline. The V segment lost 10 bases and the J segment 3 bases; nucleotides outside the gene matches: 8. This receptor was obtained from a human donor in good health. The sequencing sample was made of naive CD4+ T cells from blood. The rearrangement links TRBV28 to TRBJ2-7; 14 bases fit TRBD2. CDR3 sequence: CATRLAGGEFYEQYF. In nucleotides, the CDR3 is TGTGCCACCAGACTAGCGGGAGGGGAGTTCTACGAGCAGTACTTC.